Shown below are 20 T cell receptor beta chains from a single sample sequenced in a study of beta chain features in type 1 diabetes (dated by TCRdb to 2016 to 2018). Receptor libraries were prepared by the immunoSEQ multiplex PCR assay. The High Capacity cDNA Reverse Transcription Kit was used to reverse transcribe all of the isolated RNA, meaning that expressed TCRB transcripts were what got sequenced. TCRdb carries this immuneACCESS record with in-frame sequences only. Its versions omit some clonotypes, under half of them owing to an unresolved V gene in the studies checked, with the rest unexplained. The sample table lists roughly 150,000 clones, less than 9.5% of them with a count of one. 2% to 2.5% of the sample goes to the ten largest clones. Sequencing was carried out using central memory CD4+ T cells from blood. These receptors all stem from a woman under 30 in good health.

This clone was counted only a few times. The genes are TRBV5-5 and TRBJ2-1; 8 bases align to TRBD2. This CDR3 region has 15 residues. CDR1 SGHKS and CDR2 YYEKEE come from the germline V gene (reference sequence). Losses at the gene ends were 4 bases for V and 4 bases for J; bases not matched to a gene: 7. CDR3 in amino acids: CASSTGTSAYNEQFF. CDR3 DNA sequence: TGTGCCAGCAGCACCGGGACTAGTGCTTACAATGAGCAGTTCTTC.

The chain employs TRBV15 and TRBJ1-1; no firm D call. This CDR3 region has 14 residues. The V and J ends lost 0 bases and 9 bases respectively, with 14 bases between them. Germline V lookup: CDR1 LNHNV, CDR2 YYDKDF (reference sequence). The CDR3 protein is CATSRDPADSKAFF. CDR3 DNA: TGTGCCACCAGCAGAGATCCCGCGGACTCTAAAGCTTTCTTT. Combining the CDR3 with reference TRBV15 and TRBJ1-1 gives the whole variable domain DAMVIQNPRYQVTQFGKPVTLSCSQTLNHNVMYWYQQKSSQAPKLLFHYYDKDFNNEADTPDNFQSRRPNTSFCFLDIRSPGLGDTAMYLCATSRDPADSKAFFGQGTRLTVV.

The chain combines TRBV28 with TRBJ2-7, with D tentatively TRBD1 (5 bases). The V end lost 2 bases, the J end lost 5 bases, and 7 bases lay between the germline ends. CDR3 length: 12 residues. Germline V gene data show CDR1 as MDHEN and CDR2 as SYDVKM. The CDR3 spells CASSLSRDEQYF. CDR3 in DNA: TGTGCCAGCAGTTTAAGCAGGGACGAGCAGTACTTC.

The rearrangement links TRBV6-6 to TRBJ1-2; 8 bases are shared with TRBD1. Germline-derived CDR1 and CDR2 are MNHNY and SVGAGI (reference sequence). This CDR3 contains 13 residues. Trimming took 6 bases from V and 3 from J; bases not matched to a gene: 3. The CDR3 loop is CASRGTGYYGYTF. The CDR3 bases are TGTGCCAGCAGAGGGACAGGTTACTATGGCTACACCTTC.

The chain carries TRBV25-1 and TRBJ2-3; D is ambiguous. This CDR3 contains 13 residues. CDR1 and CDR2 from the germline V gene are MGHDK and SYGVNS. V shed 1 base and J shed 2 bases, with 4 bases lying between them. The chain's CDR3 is CASSESVTDTQYF. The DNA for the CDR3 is TGTGCCAGCAGTGAATCTGTCACAGATACGCAGTATTTT.

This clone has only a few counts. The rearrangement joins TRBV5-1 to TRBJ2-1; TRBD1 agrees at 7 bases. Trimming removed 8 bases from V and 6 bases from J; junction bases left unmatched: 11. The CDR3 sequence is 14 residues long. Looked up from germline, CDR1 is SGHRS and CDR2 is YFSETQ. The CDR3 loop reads CASYEGASGNEQFF. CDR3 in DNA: TGCGCCAGTTACGAGGGGGCATCAGGCAATGAGCAGTTCTTC. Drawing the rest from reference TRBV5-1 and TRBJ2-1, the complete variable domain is KAGVTQTPRYLIKTRGQQVTLSCSPISGHRSVSWYQQTPGQGLQFLFEYFSETQRNKGNFPGRFSGRQFSNSRSEMNVSTLELGDSALYLCASYEGASGNEQFFGPGTRLTVL.

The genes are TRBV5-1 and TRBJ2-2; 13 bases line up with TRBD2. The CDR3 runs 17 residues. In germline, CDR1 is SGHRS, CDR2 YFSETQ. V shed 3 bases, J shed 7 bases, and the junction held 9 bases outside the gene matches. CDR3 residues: CASSSRLAGGSNGELFF. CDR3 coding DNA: TGCGCCAGCAGCTCCCGACTAGCGGGAGGAAGTAACGGGGAGCTGTTTTTT.

The CDR3 nucleotides are TGTGCCAGCAGCCCCAGAGATACGCAGTATTTT. It encodes CASSPRDTQYF. V is TRBV6-6 and J is TRBJ2-3; D call uncertain. Germline V lookup: CDR1 MNHNY, CDR2 SVGAGI (reference sequence). V was cut by 6 bases and J by 5 bases, with 6 bases left in between. CDR3 length: 11 amino acids.

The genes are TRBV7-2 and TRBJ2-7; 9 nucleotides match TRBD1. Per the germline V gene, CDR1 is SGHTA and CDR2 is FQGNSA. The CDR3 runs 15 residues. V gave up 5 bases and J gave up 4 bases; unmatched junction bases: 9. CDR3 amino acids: CASSPGPGQGYEQYF. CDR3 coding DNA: TGTGCCAGCAGCCCGGGGCCGGGACAGGGATACGAGCAGTACTTC.

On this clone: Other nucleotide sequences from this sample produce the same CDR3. CDR3 coding DNA: TGTGCCAGCAGTTTACGTACAGATACGCAGTATTTT. Protein sequence: CASSLRTDTQYF. The chain employs TRBV28 and TRBJ2-3; D unresolved. There are 12 residues in the CDR3. V was clipped by 2 bases and J by 3 bases, with 3 bases between them. The V gene's germline CDR1 is MDHEN and CDR2 SYDVKM.

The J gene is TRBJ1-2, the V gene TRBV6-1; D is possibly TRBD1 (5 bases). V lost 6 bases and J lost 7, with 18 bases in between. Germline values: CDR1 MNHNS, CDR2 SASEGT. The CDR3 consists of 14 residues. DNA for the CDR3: TGTGCCAGCAGCCCCCAGGGTGAAGTAAGTGGCTACACCTTC. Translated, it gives CASSPQGEVSGYTF.

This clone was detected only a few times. This chain's CDR3 is CASSGTGGNNSPLHF. In DNA, the CDR3 is TGTGCCAGCAGCGGGACAGGGGGAAATAATTCACCCCTCCACTTT. The J gene is TRBJ1-6, the V gene TRBV9; 10 bases map to TRBD1. Per the germline V gene, CDR1 is SGDLS and CDR2 is YYNGEE. The ends lost 3 bases at V and 5 bases at J; junction bases unmatched: 2. CDR3 length: 15 residues.

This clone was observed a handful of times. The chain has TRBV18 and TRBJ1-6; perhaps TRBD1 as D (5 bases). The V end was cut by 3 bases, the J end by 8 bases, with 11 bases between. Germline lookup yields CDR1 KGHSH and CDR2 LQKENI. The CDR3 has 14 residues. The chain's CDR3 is CASSPGGSDSPLHF. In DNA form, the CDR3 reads TGTGCCAGCTCACCGGGGGGGTCGGATTCACCCCTCCACTTT.

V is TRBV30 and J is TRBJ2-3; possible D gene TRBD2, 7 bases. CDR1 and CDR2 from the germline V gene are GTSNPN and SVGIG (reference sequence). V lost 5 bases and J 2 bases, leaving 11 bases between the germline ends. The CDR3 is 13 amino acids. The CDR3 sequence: CAWRGANTDTQYF. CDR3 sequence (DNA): TGTGCCTGGCGGGGGGCGAACACAGATACGCAGTATTTT.

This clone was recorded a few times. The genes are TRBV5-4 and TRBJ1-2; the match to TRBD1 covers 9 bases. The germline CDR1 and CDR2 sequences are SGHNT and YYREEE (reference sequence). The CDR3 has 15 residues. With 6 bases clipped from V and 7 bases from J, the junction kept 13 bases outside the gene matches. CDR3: CASNDRGTPLSGYTF. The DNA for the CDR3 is TGTGCCAGCAACGACAGGGGGACCCCCCTGAGTGGCTACACCTTC.

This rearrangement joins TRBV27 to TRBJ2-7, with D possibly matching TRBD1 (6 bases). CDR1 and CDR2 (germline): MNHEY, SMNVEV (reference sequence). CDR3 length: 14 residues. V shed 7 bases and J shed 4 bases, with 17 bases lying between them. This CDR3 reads CASKDGQSLYEQYF. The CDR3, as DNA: TGTGCCAGCAAAGACGGACAGAGCCTATACGAGCAGTACTTC.

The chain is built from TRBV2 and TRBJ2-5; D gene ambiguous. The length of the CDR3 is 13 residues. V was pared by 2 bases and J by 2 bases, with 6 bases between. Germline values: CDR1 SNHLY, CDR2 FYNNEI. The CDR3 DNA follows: TGTGCCAGCAGTGAAATGCGGCAAGAGACCCAGTACTTC. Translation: CASSEMRQETQYF.

The CDR3 loop reads CASSQDGTDYGYTF. Here the CDR3 DNA reads TGTGCCAGCAGCCAAGATGGGACTGACTATGGCTACACCTTC. This chain uses TRBV14 with TRBJ1-2; tentatively, D is TRBD1 (5 bases). Trimming pared 0 bases from V and 3 bases from J, leaving 8 bases between. Germline V gives CDR1 SGHDN, CDR2 FVKESK. The CDR3 consists of 14 residues.

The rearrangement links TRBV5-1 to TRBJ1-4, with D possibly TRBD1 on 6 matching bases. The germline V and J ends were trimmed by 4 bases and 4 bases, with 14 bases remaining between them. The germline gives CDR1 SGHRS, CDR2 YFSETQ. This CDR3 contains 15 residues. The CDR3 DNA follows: TGCGCCAGCAGCACCTCAGGGGCCGTTAATGAAAAACTGTTTTTT. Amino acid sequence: CASSTSGAVNEKLFF.

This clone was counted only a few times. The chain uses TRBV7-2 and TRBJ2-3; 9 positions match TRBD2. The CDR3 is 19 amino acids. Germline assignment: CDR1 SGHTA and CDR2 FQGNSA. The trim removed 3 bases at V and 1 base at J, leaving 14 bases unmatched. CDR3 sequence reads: CASSLSAGGRNSRTDTQYF. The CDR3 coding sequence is TGTGCCAGCAGCTTGTCAGCGGGGGGCCGAAATTCCCGCACAGATACGCAGTATTTT.